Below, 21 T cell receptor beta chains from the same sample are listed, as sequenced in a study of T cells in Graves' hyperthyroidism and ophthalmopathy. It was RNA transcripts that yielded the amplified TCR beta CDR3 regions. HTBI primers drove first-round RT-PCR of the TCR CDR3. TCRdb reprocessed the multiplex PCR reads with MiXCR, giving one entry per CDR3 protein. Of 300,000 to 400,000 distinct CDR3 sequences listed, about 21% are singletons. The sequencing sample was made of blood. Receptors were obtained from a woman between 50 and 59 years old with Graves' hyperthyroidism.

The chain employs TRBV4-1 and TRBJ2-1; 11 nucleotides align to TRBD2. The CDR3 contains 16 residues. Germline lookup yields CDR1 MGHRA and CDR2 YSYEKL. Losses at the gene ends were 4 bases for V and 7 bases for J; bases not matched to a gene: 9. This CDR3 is CASSRISGRVRNEQFF. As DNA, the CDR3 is TGCGCCAGCAGCCGGATTAGCGGGAGGGTGAGGAATGAGCAGTTCTTC.

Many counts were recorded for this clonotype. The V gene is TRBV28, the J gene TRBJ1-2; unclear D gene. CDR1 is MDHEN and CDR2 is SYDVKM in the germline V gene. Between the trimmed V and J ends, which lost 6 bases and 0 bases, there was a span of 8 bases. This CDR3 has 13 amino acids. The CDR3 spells CASRIPSNYGYTF. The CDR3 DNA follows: TGTGCCAGCAGGATACCTTCTAACTATGGCTACACCTTC.

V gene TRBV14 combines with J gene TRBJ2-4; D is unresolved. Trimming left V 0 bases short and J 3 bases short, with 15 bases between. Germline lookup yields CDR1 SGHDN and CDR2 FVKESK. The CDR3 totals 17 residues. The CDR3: CASSQDRARNGKNIQYF. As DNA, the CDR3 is TGTGCCAGCAGCCAAGATCGAGCGAGAAATGGCAAAAACATTCAGTACTTC.

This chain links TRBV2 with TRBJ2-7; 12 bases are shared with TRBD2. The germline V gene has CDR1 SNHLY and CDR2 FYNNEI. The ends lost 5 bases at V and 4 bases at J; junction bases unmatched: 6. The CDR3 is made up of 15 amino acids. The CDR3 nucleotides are TGTGCCAGCAGTCGGCGGACTAGCGGGGAGTACGAGCAGTACTTC. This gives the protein CASSRRTSGEYEQYF. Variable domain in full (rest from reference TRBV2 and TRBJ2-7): EPEVTQTPSHQVTQMGQEVILRCVPISNHLYFYWYRQILGQKVEFLVSFYNNEISEKSEIFDDQFSVERPDGSNFTLKIRSTKLEDSAMYFCASSRRTSGEYEQYFGPGTRLTVT.

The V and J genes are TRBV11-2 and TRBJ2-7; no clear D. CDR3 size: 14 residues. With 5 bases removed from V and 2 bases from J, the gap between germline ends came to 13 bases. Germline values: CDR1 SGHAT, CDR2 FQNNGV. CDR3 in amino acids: CASSPPRPPYEQYF. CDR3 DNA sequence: TGTGCCAGCAGCCCCCCCCGACCGCCCTACGAGCAGTACTTC.

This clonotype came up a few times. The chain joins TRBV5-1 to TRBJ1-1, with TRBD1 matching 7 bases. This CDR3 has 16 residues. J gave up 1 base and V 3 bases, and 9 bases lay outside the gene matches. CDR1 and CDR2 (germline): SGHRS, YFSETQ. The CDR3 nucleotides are TGCGCCAGCAGCTCGCAAATGACAGGGCCGAACACTGAAGCTTTCTTT. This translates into CASSSQMTGPNTEAFF.

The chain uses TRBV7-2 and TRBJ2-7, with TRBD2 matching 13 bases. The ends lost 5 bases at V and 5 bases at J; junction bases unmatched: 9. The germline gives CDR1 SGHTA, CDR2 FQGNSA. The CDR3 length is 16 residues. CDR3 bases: TGTGCCAGCAGCCCGCAACTAGCGGGAGGGAACCACGAGCAGTACTTC. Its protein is CASSPQLAGGNHEQYF.

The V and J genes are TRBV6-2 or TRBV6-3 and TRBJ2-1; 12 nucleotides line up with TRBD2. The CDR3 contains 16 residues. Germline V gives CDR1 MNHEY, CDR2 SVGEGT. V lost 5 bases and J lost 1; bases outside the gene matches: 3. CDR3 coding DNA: TGTGCCAGCAGTGACGGACTAGCGGGGTCCTACAATGAGCAGTTCTTC. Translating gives CASSDGLAGSYNEQFF.

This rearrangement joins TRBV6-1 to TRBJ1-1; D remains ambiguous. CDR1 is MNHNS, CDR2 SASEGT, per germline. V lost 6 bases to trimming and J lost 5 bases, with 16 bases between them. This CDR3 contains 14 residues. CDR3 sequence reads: CASRVPRRRTEAFF. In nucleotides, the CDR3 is TGTGCCAGCAGAGTCCCTCGCCGAAGGACTGAAGCTTTCTTT.

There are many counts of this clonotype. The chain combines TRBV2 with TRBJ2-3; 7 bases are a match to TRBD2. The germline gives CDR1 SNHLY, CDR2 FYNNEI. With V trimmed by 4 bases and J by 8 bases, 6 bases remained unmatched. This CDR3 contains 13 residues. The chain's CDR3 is CASSGLASGTQYF. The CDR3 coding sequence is TGTGCCAGCAGTGGACTAGCCTCGGGTACGCAGTATTTT. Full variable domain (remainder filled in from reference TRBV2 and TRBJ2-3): EPEVTQTPSHQVTQMGQEVILRCVPISNHLYFYWYRQILGQKVEFLVSFYNNEISEKSEIFDDQFSVERPDGSNFTLKIRSTKLEDSAMYFCASSGLASGTQYFGPGTRLTVL.

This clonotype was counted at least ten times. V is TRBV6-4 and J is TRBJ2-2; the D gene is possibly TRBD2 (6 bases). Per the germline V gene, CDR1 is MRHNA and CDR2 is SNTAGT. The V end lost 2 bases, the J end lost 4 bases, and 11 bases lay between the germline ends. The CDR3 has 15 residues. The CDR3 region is CASSDLGSGTGELFF. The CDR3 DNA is TGTGCCAGCAGTGACCTCGGTAGCGGCACCGGGGAGCTGTTTTTT.

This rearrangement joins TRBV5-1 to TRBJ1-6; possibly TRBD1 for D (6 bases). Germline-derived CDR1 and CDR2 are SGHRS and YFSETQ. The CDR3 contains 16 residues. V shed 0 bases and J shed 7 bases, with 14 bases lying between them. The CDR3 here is CASSLERVQGNSPLHF. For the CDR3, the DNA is TGCGCCAGCAGCTTGGAGAGGGTTCAGGGGAATTCACCCCTCCACTTT.

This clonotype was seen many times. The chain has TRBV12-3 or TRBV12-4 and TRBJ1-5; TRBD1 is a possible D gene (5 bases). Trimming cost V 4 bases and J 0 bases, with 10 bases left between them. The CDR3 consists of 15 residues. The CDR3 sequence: CASSSIDSSNQPQHF. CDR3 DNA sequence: TGTGCCAGCAGTTCCATCGACAGTAGCAATCAGCCCCAGCATTTT.

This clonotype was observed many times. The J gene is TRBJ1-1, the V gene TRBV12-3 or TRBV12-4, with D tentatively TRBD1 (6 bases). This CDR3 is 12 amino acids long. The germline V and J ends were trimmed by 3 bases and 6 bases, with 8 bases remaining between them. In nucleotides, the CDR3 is TGTGCCAGCAGTTTTGGGGGCTCTGAAGCTTTCTTT. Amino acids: CASSFGGSEAFF.

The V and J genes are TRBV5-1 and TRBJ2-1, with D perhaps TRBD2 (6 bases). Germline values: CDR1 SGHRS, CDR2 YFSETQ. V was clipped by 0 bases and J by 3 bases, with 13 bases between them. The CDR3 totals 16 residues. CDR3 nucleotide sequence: TGCGCCAGCAGCTTGGGGGGGACTGGACTCTACAATGAGCAGTTCTTC. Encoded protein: CASSLGGTGLYNEQFF.

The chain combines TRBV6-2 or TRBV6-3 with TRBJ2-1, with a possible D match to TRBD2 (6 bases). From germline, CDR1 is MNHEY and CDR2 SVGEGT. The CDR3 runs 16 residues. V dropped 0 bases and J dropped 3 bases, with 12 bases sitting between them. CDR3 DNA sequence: TGTGCCAGCAGTTACTCGAGTCAGGGAGGCTACAATGAGCAGTTCTTC. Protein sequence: CASSYSSQGGYNEQFF.

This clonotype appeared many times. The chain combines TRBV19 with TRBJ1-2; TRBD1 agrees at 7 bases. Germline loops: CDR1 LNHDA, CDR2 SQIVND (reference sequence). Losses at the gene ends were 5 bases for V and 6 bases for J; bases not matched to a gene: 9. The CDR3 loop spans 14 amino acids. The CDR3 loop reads CASSRRGRIDGYTF. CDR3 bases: TGTGCCAGTAGTCGGAGGGGGCGTATAGATGGCTACACCTTC.

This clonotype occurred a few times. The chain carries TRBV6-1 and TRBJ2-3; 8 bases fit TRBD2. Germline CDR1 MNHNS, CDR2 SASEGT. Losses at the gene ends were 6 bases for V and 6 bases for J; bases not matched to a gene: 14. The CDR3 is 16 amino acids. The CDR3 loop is CASSPRSGRAIDTQYF. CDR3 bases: TGTGCCAGCAGCCCGAGGTCCGGGAGGGCCATTGATACGCAGTATTTT.

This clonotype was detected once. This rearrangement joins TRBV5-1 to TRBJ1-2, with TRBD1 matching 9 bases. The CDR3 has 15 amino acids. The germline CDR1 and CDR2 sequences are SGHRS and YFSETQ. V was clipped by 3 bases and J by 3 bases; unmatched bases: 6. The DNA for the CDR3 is TGCGCCAGCAGCTCGGGACAGGGTGTACACTATGGCTACACCTTC. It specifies CASSSGQGVHYGYTF.

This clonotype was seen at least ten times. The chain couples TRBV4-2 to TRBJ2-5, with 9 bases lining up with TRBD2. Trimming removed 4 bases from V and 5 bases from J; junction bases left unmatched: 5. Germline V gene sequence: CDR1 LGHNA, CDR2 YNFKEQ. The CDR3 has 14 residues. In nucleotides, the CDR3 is TGTGCCAGCAGCCTCGGACTAGCGCGTGAGACCCAGTACTTC. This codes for CASSLGLARETQYF.

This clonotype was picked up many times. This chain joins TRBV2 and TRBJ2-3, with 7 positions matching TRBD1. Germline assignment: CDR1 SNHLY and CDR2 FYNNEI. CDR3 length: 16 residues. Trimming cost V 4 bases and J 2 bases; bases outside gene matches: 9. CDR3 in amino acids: CASSGGTGTATDTQYF. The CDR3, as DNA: TGTGCCAGCAGTGGGGGGACCGGGACAGCCACAGATACGCAGTATTTT.